Below are 10 T cell receptor beta chains sequenced from a single sample in a study of PD-1 blockade in classical Hodgkin lymphoma. As for time point: newly diagnosed, previously untreated cHL patient sample. Clones were read by immunoSEQ multiplex PCR, and TCRdb kept only the in-frame ones, dropping some. The sample has 70,000 or so clones; 93% are singletons. Sequencing was performed on peripheral blood mononuclear cells (PBMCs). The receptors come from a human donor with classical Hodgkin lymphoma.

V and J are TRBV5-1 and TRBJ2-7; either TRBD1 or TRBD2 may fit D (5 bases each). With 2 bases removed from V and 3 bases from J, the gap between germline ends came to 12 bases. The germline CDR1 and CDR2 sequences are SGHRS and YFSETQ. CDR3 length: 14 amino acids. The CDR3 DNA sequence: TGCGCCAGCAGCTTCGGGGCAGGAGGCTACGAGCAGTACTTC. It yields the protein CASSFGAGGYEQYF. Complete variable domain (other parts from reference TRBV5-1 and TRBJ2-7): KAGVTQTPRYLIKTRGQQVTLSCSPISGHRSVSWYQQTPGQGLQFLFEYFSETQRNKGNFPGRFSGRQFSNSRSEMNVSTLELGDSALYLCASSFGAGGYEQYFGPGTRLTVT.

V is TRBV7-8 and J is TRBJ1-1; weak D call: TRBD1 (6 bases). The germline V and J ends were trimmed by 5 bases and 1 base, with 11 bases remaining between them. The CDR3 has 14 amino acids. Germline-derived CDR1 and CDR2 are SGHVS and FQNEAQ. The CDR3 sequence is CASSAGHQNTEAFF. The CDR3 DNA reads as TGTGCCAGCAGCGCGGGACACCAGAACACTGAAGCTTTCTTT.

This clone was detected only once. V is TRBV5-1 and J is TRBJ2-1, with 7 bases matching TRBD2. The CDR3 covers 15 residues. From germline, CDR1 is SGHRS and CDR2 YFSETQ. J lost 3 bases, V lost 3 bases, and 6 bases had no gene match. CDR3 amino acids: CASSSAGVDYNEQFF. The DNA of the CDR3 is TGCGCCAGCAGCTCGGCGGGAGTCGACTACAATGAGCAGTTCTTC.

This rearrangement joins TRBV5-1 to TRBJ2-3; 8 positions match TRBD2. V dropped 4 bases and J dropped 0; count of bases not matched to a gene: 7. This CDR3 has 16 residues. From germline, CDR1 is SGHRS and CDR2 YFSETQ. For the CDR3, the DNA is TGCGCCAGCAGCCTACCGAGACTAGCGAGCACAGATACGCAGTATTTT. Protein sequence: CASSLPRLASTDTQYF.

The V and J genes are TRBV25-1 and TRBJ1-1, with D unresolved. The CDR3 consists of 15 residues. Trimming took 1 base from V and 1 from J, leaving 10 bases between them. Germline lookup yields CDR1 MGHDK and CDR2 SYGVNS. This CDR3 reads CASSESVSANTEAFF. CDR3 in DNA: TGTGCCAGCAGTGAATCGGTGTCAGCGAACACTGAAGCTTTCTTT.

The chain combines TRBV9 with TRBJ1-4; tentatively, D is TRBD1 (6 bases). Trimming stripped 0 bases from V and 8 bases from J, with 17 bases between. The CDR3 loop spans 16 amino acids. The germline gives CDR1 SGDLS, CDR2 YYNGEE. The DNA for the CDR3 is TGTGCCAGCAGCGTAGGCTACAGGGACCTCGGGGAAAAACTGTTTTTT. This codes for CASSVGYRDLGEKLFF.

The chain has TRBV27 and TRBJ2-7; D is ambiguous. The CDR3 consists of 14 residues. Trimming removed 4 bases at V and 4 bases at J, with 14 bases between. Germline V gene data show CDR1 as MNHEY and CDR2 as SMNVEV (reference sequence). CDR3: CASSYASMQYEQYF. The CDR3 nucleotides are TGTGCCAGCAGTTATGCCTCTATGCAATACGAGCAGTACTTC.

The V call is TRBV10-3, the J call TRBJ1-2; D remains unclear. The CDR3 runs 14 residues. V lost 1 base to trimming and J lost 5 bases, with 11 bases between them. Germline CDR1 and CDR2: ENHRY and SYGVKD. The CDR3 loop is CAISEYGTAYGYTF. The CDR3 coding sequence is TGTGCCATCAGTGAGTATGGAACGGCGTATGGCTACACCTTC.

The J gene is TRBJ1-1, the V gene TRBV10-3; D is possibly TRBD1 (6 bases). The CDR3 consists of 15 residues. V lost 9 bases and J lost 4, with 21 bases in between. Germline V gene sequence: CDR1 ENHRY, CDR2 SYGVKD. The DNA of the CDR3 is TGTGCCATTACCACCGGACAGCAAGGGGCCACTGAAGCTTTCTTT. Translated, it gives CAITTGQQGATEAFF.

Comments on this clone: This CDR3 is also generated by other DNA sequences in the sample. V gene TRBV5-4 combines with J gene TRBJ2-3; TRBD1 matches 8 bases. Germline CDR1 reads SGHNT; CDR2 reads YYREEE (reference sequence). Germline trimming cut 4 bases from V and 11 bases from J; bases unmatched to any gene: 9. The CDR3 covers 13 residues. The chain's CDR3 is CASSLPTGAGQYF. Written as DNA, the CDR3 is TGTGCCAGCAGCCTGCCGACAGGGGCGGGGCAGTATTTT.